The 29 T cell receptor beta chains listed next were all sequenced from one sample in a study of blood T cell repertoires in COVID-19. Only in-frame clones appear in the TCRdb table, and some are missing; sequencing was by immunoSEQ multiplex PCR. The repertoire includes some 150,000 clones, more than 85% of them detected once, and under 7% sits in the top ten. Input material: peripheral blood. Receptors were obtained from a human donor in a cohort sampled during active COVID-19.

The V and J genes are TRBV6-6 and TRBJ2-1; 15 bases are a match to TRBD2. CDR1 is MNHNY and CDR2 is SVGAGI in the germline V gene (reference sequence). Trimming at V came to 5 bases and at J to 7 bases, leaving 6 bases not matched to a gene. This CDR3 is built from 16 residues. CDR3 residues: CASSRGTSGRLNEQFF. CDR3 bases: TGTGCCAGCAGTCGAGGGACTAGCGGGAGGCTTAATGAGCAGTTCTTC.

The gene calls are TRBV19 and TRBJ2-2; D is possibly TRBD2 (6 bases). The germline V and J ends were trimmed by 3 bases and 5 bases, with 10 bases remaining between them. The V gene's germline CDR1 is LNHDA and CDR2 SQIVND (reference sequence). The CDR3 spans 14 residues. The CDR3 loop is CASSMNGGTGELFF. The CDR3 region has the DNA TGTGCCAGTAGTATGAACGGGGGAACCGGGGAGCTGTTTTTT.

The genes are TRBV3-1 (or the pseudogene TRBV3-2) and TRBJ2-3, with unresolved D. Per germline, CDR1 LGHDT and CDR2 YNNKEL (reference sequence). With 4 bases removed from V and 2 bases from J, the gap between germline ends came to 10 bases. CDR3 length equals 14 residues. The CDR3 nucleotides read TGTGCCAGCAGCCCCTTTCTAACCACAGATACGCAGTATTTT. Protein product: CASSPFLTTDTQYF.

The CDR3 nucleotides are TGTGCCAGCAGCCAAATAGGGACTGAGGATACGCAGTATTTT. The encoded protein is CASSQIGTEDTQYF. The V and J genes are TRBV3-1 (or the pseudogene TRBV3-2) and TRBJ2-3, with D possibly matching TRBD2 (6 bases). The CDR3 runs 14 residues. Germline loops: CDR1 LGHDT, CDR2 YNNKEL (reference sequence). V was shortened by 2 bases and J by 6 bases, with 12 bases between the two germline ends.

The CDR3 nucleotides are TGTGCCAGCAGCCAGACCTCCGGGACTCTTACCACCGGGGAGCTGTTTTTT. It translates to CASSQTSGTLTTGELFF. The chain employs TRBV4-2 and TRBJ2-2, with D perhaps matching TRBD2 (6 bases). The CDR3 runs 17 residues. V lost 3 bases, J lost 4 bases, and 18 bases lay in between. Looked up from germline, CDR1 is LGHNA and CDR2 is YNFKEQ.

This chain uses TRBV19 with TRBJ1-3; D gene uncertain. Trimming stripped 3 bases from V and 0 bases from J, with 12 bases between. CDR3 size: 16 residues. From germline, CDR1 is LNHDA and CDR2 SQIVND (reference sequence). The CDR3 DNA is TGTGCCAGTAGTATTTTTCTGGACTACTCTGGAAACACCATATATTTT. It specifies CASSIFLDYSGNTIYF.

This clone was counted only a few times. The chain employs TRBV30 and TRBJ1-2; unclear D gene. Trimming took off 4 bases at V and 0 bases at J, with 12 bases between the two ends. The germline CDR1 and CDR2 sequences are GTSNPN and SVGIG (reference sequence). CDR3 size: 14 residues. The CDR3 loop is CAWNTPGANYGYTF. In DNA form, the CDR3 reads TGTGCCTGGAATACACCAGGTGCTAACTATGGCTACACCTTC.

DNA of the CDR3: TGTGCCAGCAGTTTAACAGCGAACACTGAAGCTTTCTTT. Protein product: CASSLTANTEAFF. This rearrangement joins TRBV28 to TRBJ1-1; D unresolved. There are 13 residues in the CDR3. The germline V gene encodes CDR1 MDHEN and CDR2 SYDVKM. V was trimmed by 2 bases and J by 1 base, leaving 5 bases between them.

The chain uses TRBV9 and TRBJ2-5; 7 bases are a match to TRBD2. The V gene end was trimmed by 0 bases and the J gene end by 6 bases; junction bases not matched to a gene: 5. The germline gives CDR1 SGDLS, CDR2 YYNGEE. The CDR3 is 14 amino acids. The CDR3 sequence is CASSVGASGQTQYF. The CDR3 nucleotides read TGTGCCAGCAGCGTAGGGGCTAGCGGACAGACCCAGTACTTC.

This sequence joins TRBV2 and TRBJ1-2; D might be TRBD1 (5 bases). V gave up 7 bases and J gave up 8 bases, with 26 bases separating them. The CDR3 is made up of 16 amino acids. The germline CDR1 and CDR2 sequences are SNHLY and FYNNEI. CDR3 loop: CASTRTRLGLLGGYTF. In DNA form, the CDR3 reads TGTGCCAGCACCCGAACAAGGCTGGGACTTTTGGGGGGCTACACCTTC.

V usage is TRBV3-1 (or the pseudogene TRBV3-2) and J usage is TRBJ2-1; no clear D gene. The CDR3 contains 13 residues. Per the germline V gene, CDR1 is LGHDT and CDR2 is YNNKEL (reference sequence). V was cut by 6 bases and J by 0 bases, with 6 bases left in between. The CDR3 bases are TGTGCCAGCAGGGCCAGCTCCTACAATGAGCAGTTCTTC. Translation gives CASRASSYNEQFF.

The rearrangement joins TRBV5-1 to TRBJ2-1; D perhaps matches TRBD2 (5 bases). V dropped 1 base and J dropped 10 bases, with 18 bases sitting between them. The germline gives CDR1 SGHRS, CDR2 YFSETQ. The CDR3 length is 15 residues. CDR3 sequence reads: CASSLRGEGLNEQFF. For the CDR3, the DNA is TGCGCCAGCAGCTTGCGCGGCGAGGGATTGAACGAGCAGTTCTTC.

The CDR3 nucleotides read TGTGCCAGCAGTTCTTTATTCACAGGGGATGGCTACACCTTC. Encoded protein: CASSSLFTGDGYTF. The V gene is TRBV27, the J gene TRBJ1-2, with TRBD1 matching over 7 bases. CDR1 MNHEY and CDR2 SMNVEV come from the germline V gene (reference sequence). The V segment lost 4 bases and the J segment 6 bases; nucleotides outside the gene matches: 8. The CDR3 loop spans 14 amino acids.

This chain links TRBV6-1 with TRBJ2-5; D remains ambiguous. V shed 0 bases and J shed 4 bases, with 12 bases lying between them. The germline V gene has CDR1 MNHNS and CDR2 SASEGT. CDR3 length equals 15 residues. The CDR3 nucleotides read TGTGCCAGCAGTGAAGCAAATGGGCCCTTAGAGACCCAGTACTTC. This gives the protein CASSEANGPLETQYF.

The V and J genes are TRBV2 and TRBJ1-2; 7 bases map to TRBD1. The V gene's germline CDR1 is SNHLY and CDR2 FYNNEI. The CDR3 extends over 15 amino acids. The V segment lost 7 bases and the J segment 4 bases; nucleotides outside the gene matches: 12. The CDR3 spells CASTDYLAGGYGYTF. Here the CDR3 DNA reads TGTGCCAGCACTGACTACTTGGCAGGGGGCTATGGCTACACCTTC. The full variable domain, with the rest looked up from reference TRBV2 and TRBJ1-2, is EPEVTQTPSHQVTQMGQEVILRCVPISNHLYFYWYRQILGQKVEFLVSFYNNEISEKSEIFDDQFSVERPDGSNFTLKIRSTKLEDSAMYFCASTDYLAGGYGYTFGSGTRLTVV.

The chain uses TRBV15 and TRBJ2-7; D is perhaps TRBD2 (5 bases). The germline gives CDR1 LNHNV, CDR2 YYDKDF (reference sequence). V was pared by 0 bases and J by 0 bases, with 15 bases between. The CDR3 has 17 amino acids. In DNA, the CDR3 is TGTGCCACCAGCAGAGATTCTGGGCTTGGGAGCTCCTACGAGCAGTACTTC. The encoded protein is CATSRDSGLGSSYEQYF.

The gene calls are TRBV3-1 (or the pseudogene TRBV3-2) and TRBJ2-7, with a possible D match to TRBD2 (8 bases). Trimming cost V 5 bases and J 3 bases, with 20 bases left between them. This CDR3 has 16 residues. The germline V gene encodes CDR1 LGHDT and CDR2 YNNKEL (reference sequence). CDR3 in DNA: TGTGCCAGCAGCAGGGGGCTAGCGGGTGCCTACTACGAGCAGTACTTC. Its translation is CASSRGLAGAYYEQYF.

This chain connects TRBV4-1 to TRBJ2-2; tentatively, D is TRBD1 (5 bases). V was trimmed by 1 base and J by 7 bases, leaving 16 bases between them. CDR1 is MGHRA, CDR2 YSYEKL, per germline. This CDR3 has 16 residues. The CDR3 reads CASSQGQGRWDGELFF. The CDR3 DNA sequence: TGCGCCAGCAGCCAAGGGCAGGGAAGATGGGACGGGGAGCTGTTTTTT.

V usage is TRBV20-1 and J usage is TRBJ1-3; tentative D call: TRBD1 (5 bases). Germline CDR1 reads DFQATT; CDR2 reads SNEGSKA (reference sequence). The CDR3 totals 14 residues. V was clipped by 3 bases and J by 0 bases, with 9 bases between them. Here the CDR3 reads CSASPGRSGNTIYF. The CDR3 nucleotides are TGCAGTGCTAGTCCAGGGCGCTCTGGAAACACCATATATTTT.

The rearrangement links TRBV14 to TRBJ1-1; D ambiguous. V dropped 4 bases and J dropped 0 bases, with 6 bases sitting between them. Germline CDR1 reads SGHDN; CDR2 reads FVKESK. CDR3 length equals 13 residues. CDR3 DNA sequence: TGTGCCAGCAGCCTAGCCGTGAACACTGAAGCTTTCTTT. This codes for CASSLAVNTEAFF.

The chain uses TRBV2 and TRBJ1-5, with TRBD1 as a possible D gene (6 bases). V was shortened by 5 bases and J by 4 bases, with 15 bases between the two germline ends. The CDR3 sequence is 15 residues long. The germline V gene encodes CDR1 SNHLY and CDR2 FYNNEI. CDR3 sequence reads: CASSQQGWGNQPQHF. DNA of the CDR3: TGTGCCAGCAGTCAACAGGGTTGGGGGAATCAGCCCCAGCATTTT.

CDR3 in amino acids: CASSAGTSGGRGDTQYF. The CDR3 coding sequence is TGCGCCAGCAGCGCCGGGACTAGCGGGGGGCGAGGGGATACGCAGTATTTT. This rearrangement joins TRBV5-1 to TRBJ2-3, with 15 positions matching TRBD2. Per germline, CDR1 SGHRS and CDR2 YFSETQ. J gave up 6 bases and V 4 bases, and 9 bases lay outside the gene matches. This CDR3 is built from 17 residues. Full variable domain (rest looked up from reference TRBV5-1 and TRBJ2-3): KAGVTQTPRYLIKTRGQQVTLSCSPISGHRSVSWYQQTPGQGLQFLFEYFSETQRNKGNFPGRFSGRQFSNSRSEMNVSTLELGDSALYLCASSAGTSGGRGDTQYFGPGTRLTVL.

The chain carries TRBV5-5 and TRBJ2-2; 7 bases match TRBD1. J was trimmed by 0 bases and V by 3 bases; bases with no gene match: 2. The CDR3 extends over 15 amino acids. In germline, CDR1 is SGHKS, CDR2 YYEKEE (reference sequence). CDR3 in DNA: TGTGCCAGCAGCTCGGGGACAGCGAACACCGGGGAGCTGTTTTTT. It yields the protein CASSSGTANTGELFF.

In DNA, the CDR3 is TGTGCCAGCAGACCGACAGGGACCGCTGAAGCTTTCTTT. This gives the protein CASRPTGTAEAFF. The chain carries TRBV3-1 (or the pseudogene TRBV3-2) and TRBJ1-1; 7 nucleotides line up with TRBD1. V lost 6 bases to trimming and J lost 6 bases; unmatched junction nucleotides: 7. Looked up from germline, CDR1 is LGHDT and CDR2 is YNNKEL (reference sequence). The CDR3 totals 13 residues.

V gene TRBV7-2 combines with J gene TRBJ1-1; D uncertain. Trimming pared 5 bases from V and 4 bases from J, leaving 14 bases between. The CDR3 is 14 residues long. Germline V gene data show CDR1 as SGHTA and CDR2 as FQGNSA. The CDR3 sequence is CASSKREGGTEAFF. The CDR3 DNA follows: TGTGCCAGCAGCAAAAGGGAGGGCGGCACTGAAGCTTTCTTT. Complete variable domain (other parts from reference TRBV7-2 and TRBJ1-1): GAGVSQSPSNKVTEKGKDVELRCDPISGHTALYWYRQSLGQGLEFLIYFQGNSAPDKSGLPSDRFSAERTGGSVSTLTIQRTQQEDSAVYLCASSKREGGTEAFFGQGTRLTVV.

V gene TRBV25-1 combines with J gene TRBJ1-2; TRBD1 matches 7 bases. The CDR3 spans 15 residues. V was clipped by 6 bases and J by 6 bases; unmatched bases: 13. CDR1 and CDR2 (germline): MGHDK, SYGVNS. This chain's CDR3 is CASRAGQGVVDGYTF. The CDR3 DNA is TGTGCCAGCAGAGCTGGCCAGGGGGTAGTTGATGGCTACACCTTC.

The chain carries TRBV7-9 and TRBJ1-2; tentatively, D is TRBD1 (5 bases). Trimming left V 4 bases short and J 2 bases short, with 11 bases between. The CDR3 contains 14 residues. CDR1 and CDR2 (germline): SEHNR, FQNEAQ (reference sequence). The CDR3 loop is CASSSQGGNYGYTF. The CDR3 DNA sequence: TGTGCCAGCAGCTCCCAGGGAGGGAACTATGGCTACACCTTC.

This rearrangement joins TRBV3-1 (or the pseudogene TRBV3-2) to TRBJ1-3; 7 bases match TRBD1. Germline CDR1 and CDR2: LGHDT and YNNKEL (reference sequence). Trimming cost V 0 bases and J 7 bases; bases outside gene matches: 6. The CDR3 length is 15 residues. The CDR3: CASSQDPTGRNTIYF. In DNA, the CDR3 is TGTGCCAGCAGCCAAGATCCGACAGGGAGGAACACCATATATTTT.

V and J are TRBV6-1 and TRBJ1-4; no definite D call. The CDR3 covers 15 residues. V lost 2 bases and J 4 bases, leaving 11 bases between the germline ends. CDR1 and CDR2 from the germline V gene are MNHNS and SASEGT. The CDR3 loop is CASSESVEINEKLFF. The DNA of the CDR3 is TGTGCCAGCAGTGAAAGCGTAGAGATTAATGAAAAACTGTTTTTT.